These T cell receptor beta chains were read from a single sample in a study of identifying expanded T cells in peripheral blood. Clones were sequenced by immunoSEQ multiplex PCR, and TCRdb holds only the in-frame ones, with some missing. The data show 95,000 to 100,000 clones, with around 88% seen just once and about 15% held by the top ten. The sample was blood. The receptors were sampled from a person aged 18 to 70 in good health. The CDR3 runs from the conserved cysteine through the conserved F or W. Each record gives: D gene, V gene, clone size, J gene, CDR3 protein, CDR3 DNA. The D gene is left open where the match is weak. Only part of the rows carry a size: once, few, many, or a class if the clone is expanded.

d_call: .
v_call: TRBV28
clone_size: .
j_call: TRBJ2-1
cdr3_aa: CASSRDRPSYNEQFF
cdr3_nt: TGTGCCAGCAGTAGAGACAGGCCCTCCTACAATGAGCAGTTCTTC

d_call: .
v_call: TRBV28
clone_size: .
j_call: TRBJ1-3
cdr3_aa: CASSLSQASSGNTIYF
cdr3_nt: TGTGCCAGCAGTCTCTCCCAGGCAAGCTCTGGAAACACCATATATTTT

d_call: .
v_call: TRBV6-5
clone_size: .
j_call: TRBJ2-7
cdr3_aa: CASSYSFKTYEQYF
cdr3_nt: TGTGCCAGCAGTTACTCTTTTAAGACCTACGAGCAGTACTTC

d_call: TRBD1
v_call: TRBV29-1
clone_size: .
j_call: TRBJ1-1
cdr3_aa: CSVVVGQGGNQNTEAFF
cdr3_nt: TGCAGCGTTGTAGTCGGACAGGGCGGTAACCAAAACACTGAAGCTTTCTTT

d_call: .
v_call: TRBV4-2
clone_size: .
j_call: TRBJ1-5
cdr3_aa: CASSQGNPGVNQPQHF
cdr3_nt: TGTGCCAGCAGCCAAGGGAACCCGGGGGTGAATCAGCCCCAGCATTTT

d_call: .
v_call: TRBV18
clone_size: .
j_call: TRBJ1-1
cdr3_aa: CASSAGPNGDTEAFF
cdr3_nt: TGTGCCAGCTCAGCCGGACCTAATGGCGACACTGAAGCTTTCTTT

d_call: .
v_call: TRBV18
clone_size: .
j_call: TRBJ2-2
cdr3_aa: CASTLQGRTGELFF
cdr3_nt: TGTGCCAGCACCCTCCAGGGTAGGACCGGGGAGCTGTTTTTT

d_call: TRBD1
v_call: TRBV28
clone_size: .
j_call: TRBJ2-7
cdr3_aa: CASSFYRRQGTYEQYF
cdr3_nt: TGTGCCAGCAGTTTCTACCGGAGACAGGGGACCTACGAGCAGTACTTC

d_call: .
v_call: TRBV7-8
clone_size: .
j_call: TRBJ2-7
cdr3_aa: CASSLAAVGREQYF
cdr3_nt: TGTGCCAGCAGCTTAGCGGCAGTGGGGCGCGAGCAGTACTTC

d_call: .
v_call: TRBV7-2
clone_size: .
j_call: TRBJ1-1
cdr3_aa: CASSPGHLNTEAFF
cdr3_nt: TGTGCCAGCAGCCCGGGCCACCTGAACACTGAAGCTTTCTTT

d_call: .
v_call: TRBV5-6
clone_size: few
j_call: TRBJ2-3
cdr3_aa: CASSLRLITDTQYF
cdr3_nt: TGTGCCAGCAGCTTGCGACTGATCACAGATACGCAGTATTTT

d_call: .
v_call: TRBV5-5
clone_size: .
j_call: TRBJ2-7
cdr3_aa: CASSHRDSDSYEQYF
cdr3_nt: TGTGCCAGCAGCCACCGGGACTCAGACTCCTACGAGCAGTACTTC

d_call: .
v_call: TRBV28
clone_size: .
j_call: TRBJ1-3
cdr3_aa: CASSEFGYTIYF
cdr3_nt: TGTGCCAGCAGTGAATTTGGGTACACCATATATTTT

d_call: .
v_call: TRBV11-2
clone_size: .
j_call: TRBJ1-2
cdr3_aa: CASSLNGGIGYTF
cdr3_nt: TGTGCCAGCAGCTTAAATGGAGGTATTGGCTACACCTTC

d_call: .
v_call: TRBV7-9
clone_size: .
j_call: TRBJ2-1
cdr3_aa: CASGLEQYSYNEQFF
cdr3_nt: TGTGCCAGCGGCTTAGAACAGTATTCCTACAATGAGCAGTTCTTC

d_call: TRBD1
v_call: TRBV6-5
clone_size: .
j_call: TRBJ2-6
cdr3_aa: CASRDQGAGANVLTF
cdr3_nt: TGTGCCAGCAGGGACCAGGGGGCTGGGGCCAACGTCCTGACTTTC

d_call: .
v_call: TRBV10-1
clone_size: .
j_call: TRBJ1-4
cdr3_aa: CASSRGNREKLFF
cdr3_nt: TGCGCCAGCAGCCGCGGGAACCGGGAAAAACTGTTTTTT

d_call: .
v_call: TRBV6-1
clone_size: .
j_call: TRBJ2-7
cdr3_aa: CASSEVGRVLIYGQYF
cdr3_nt: TGTGCCAGCAGTGAAGTGGGCAGGGTACTAATATATGGGCAGTACTTC

d_call: TRBD2
v_call: TRBV4-3
clone_size: .
j_call: TRBJ2-2
cdr3_aa: CASSSGGASNTGELFF
cdr3_nt: TGCGCCAGCTCTAGCGGGGGGGCCTCGAACACCGGGGAGCTGTTTTTT

d_call: TRBD2
v_call: TRBV6-5
clone_size: .
j_call: TRBJ2-5
cdr3_aa: CASSYQRGGETQYF
cdr3_nt: TGTGCCAGCAGTTACCAAAGGGGAGGGGAGACCCAGTACTTC

d_call: .
v_call: TRBV5-6
clone_size: .
j_call: TRBJ1-4
cdr3_aa: CASSLDQGNNEKLFF
cdr3_nt: TGTGCCAGCAGCTTGGATCAGGGGAATAATGAAAAACTGTTTTTT

d_call: .
v_call: TRBV6-5
clone_size: .
j_call: TRBJ2-7
cdr3_aa: CASSYSRVREQYF
cdr3_nt: TGTGCCAGCAGTTACTCCAGGGTCCGCGAGCAGTACTTC

d_call: .
v_call: TRBV12-5
clone_size: .
j_call: TRBJ1-1
cdr3_aa: CASAPWGTEAFF
cdr3_nt: TGTGCTAGTGCTCCCTGGGGCACTGAAGCTTTCTTT

d_call: .
v_call: TRBV6-5
clone_size: .
j_call: TRBJ2-1
cdr3_aa: CASSYSLRDGQFF
cdr3_nt: TGTGCCAGCAGTTACTCGTTGCGGGACGGGCAGTTCTTC

d_call: .
v_call: TRBV7-6
clone_size: .
j_call: TRBJ2-5
cdr3_aa: CASSIRGRETQYF
cdr3_nt: TGTGCCAGCAGCATTAGGGGGAGGGAGACCCAGTACTTC

d_call: TRBD2
v_call: TRBV10-3
clone_size: .
j_call: TRBJ2-2
cdr3_aa: CAISESSGTSTGELFF
cdr3_nt: TGTGCCATCAGTGAGTCGTCGGGGACTAGCACCGGGGAGCTGTTTTTT

d_call: .
v_call: TRBV6-5
clone_size: .
j_call: TRBJ1-3
cdr3_aa: CASSYTSGNTIYF
cdr3_nt: TGTGCCAGCAGTTACACCTCTGGAAACACCATATATTTT

d_call: TRBD1
v_call: TRBV4-3
clone_size: .
j_call: TRBJ1-1
cdr3_aa: CASSQAVGTGVLVAEAFF
cdr3_nt: TGCGCCAGCAGCCAAGCCGTGGGGACAGGGGTTTTAGTCGCTGAAGCTTTCTTT

d_call: TRBD1
v_call: TRBV18
clone_size: .
j_call: TRBJ1-2
cdr3_aa: CASSPQSGQGNGYTF
cdr3_nt: TGTGCCAGCTCACCGCAATCGGGACAGGGAAATGGCTACACCTTC

d_call: .
v_call: TRBV29-1
clone_size: .
j_call: TRBJ2-7
cdr3_aa: CSVEDEGASYEQYF
cdr3_nt: TGCAGCGTTGAAGATGAAGGGGCCTCCTACGAGCAGTACTTC

d_call: .
v_call: TRBV4-1
clone_size: .
j_call: TRBJ1-1
cdr3_aa: CASSDGRVGTEAFF
cdr3_nt: TGCGCCAGCAGTGACGGACGGGTGGGAACTGAAGCTTTCTTT

d_call: TRBD1
v_call: TRBV28
clone_size: .
j_call: TRBJ1-5
cdr3_aa: CASTWQGAGQPQHF
cdr3_nt: TGTGCCAGCACTTGGCAGGGGGCAGGACAGCCCCAGCATTTT

d_call: .
v_call: TRBV6-5
clone_size: few
j_call: TRBJ1-3
cdr3_aa: CASTNTIDGGNTIYF
cdr3_nt: TGTGCCAGCACCAATACGATAGATGGGGGAAACACCATATATTTT

d_call: TRBD1
v_call: TRBV2
clone_size: .
j_call: TRBJ1-5
cdr3_aa: CASGRGRAGGQPQHF
cdr3_nt: TGTGCCAGCGGGAGGGGGCGGGCCGGCGGTCAGCCCCAGCATTTT

d_call: TRBD1
v_call: TRBV5-8
clone_size: few
j_call: TRBJ2-5
cdr3_aa: CASSESTGGPGLTQYF
cdr3_nt: TGTGCCAGCAGCGAATCCACAGGGGGCCCCGGGTTGACCCAGTACTTC

d_call: .
v_call: TRBV4-1
clone_size: .
j_call: TRBJ2-5
cdr3_aa: CASSQATVETQYF
cdr3_nt: TGCGCCAGCAGCCAAGCGACGGTAGAGACCCAGTACTTC

d_call: TRBD2
v_call: TRBV11-2
clone_size: .
j_call: TRBJ2-3
cdr3_aa: CASSPRGATSDTQYF
cdr3_nt: TGTGCCAGCAGCCCGCGGGGGGCGACATCAGATACGCAGTATTTT